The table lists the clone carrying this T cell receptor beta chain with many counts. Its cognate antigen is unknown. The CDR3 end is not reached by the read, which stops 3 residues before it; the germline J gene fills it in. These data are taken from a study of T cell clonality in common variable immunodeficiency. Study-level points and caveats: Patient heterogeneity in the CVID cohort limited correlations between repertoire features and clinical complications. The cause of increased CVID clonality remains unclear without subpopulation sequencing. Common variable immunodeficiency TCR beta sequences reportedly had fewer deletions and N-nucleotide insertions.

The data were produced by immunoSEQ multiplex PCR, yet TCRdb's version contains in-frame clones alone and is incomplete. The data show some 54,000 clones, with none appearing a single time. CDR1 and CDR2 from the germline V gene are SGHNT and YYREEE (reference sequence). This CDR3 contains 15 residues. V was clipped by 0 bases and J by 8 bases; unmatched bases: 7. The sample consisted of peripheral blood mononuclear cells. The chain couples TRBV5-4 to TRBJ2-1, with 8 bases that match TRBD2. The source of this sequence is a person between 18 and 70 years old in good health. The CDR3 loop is CASSLAGTSRDEQFF. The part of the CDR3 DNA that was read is TGTGCCAGCAGCTTGGCCGGGACTAGTCGGGATGAG.